Sequencing of this TCR beta chain was carried out in a study of blood T cell repertoires in COVID-19 (TCRdb year 2020). As for the study more broadly: Samples covering the acute and convalescent phases of COVID-19 were provided by collaborators in the United States, Italy and Spain. The prospective study material was composed of cDNA or gDNA derived from T cells, B-cell-depleted T cells, or PBMCs. Deeply sampled blood TCRbeta repertoires from subjects exposed to, actively infected with, or recovered from COVID-19 were included in the dataset. The repertoires were made available in a free public database intended to serve as a resource for research on the immune response to SARS-CoV-2. The samples were drawn from the first 160 participants of the ongoing ImmuneRACE study and from more than 1,000 subjects provided by 6 global collaborators. Sample metadata almost always included a de-identified subject ID, COVID-19 status, age in years and sex. Where HLA class I and class II types were available, the types were taken from metadata supplied by the sample provider, not from assay-based typing.

On this clone: The clone's antigen remains unknown. It has no much larger one-base neighbor in the sample; base qualities were not kept.

The collaborating institutions used their own protocols to collect whole blood in K2EDTA tubes. Collaborator samples were shipped for TCRbeta analysis as frozen whole blood, isolated PBMCs, or DNA extracted from either sample type. The germline V gene provides CDR1 SGHTA and CDR2 FQGNSA. The V end loses 4 bases and the J end loses 10 bases, and a stretch of 19 bases separates them. The CDR3 numbers 14 residues from cysteine through phenylalanine. The CDR3 DNA has 42 bases and is translated from base 1. TCRbeta CDR3 regions were amplified from genomic DNA using the immunoSEQ Assay, a bias-controlled multiplex PCR. As for how the authors treated the data: Within the assay, amplification of reference gene primers was used to estimate how many nucleated cells each sample contained. To quantify the absolute abundance of each unique TCRbeta CDR3 rearrangement, sequence reads were collapsed and filtered. Productive Simpson clonality was computed per sample as the square root of Simpson's diversity index over productive rearrangements. The table was pulled from immuneACCESS by TCRdb, which kept in-frame rearrangements only. Such tables lose some clones; where checked, under half of the loss comes from unresolved V genes, and the rest has no known cause. Clone size and the V and J calls come from that table; the DNA yielded D and trimming. This sample gives about 69,000 clones in total; 65% to 90% of them show up just once. 2.5% to 3% of the sample rests with the top ten.

Beyond this particular receptor, the publication reports: How much clinical and demographic metadata was included differed by source and by participant, and the metadata was provided uncurated.

The clonotype comes from a man at least 80 years old with acute or convalescent COVID-19. What was sequenced was peripheral blood. The sequence links TRBV7-2 to TRBJ1-1, with TRBD1 as a weak D call on 6 bases. The CDR3 has the sequence CASSSIQGRGRAFF. The sequenced DNA: TGTGCCAGCAGCTCCATTCAGGGGAGAGGACGAGCTTTCTTT. Reference TRBV7-2 and TRBJ1-1 proteins supply the regions before and after the CDR3; the full variable domain is: GAGVSQSPSNKVTEKGKDVELRCDPISGHTALYWYRQSLGQGLEFLIYFQGNSAPDKSGLPSDRFSAERTGGSVSTLTIQRTQQEDSAVYLCASSSIQGRGRAFFGQGTRLTVV.